A single sample gave rise to the 12 T cell receptor beta chains below, sequenced in a study of response to subunit inactivated influenza vaccine. TCRdb used MiXCR to reprocess the RT-PCR reads, holding one entry per CDR3 protein. The sample lists 550,000 to 650,000 distinct CDR3 sequences, about 12% seen once, with roughly a tenth in the top ten. Sequenced here: PBMCs from blood, sampled on the day of vaccination. The receptors here all came from a man in his forties or fifties who received an inactivated influenza vaccine.

Of note for this clonotype: A much larger clone lies one base from this, so it may be a read error. The CDR3 bases are TGTACCAGCAGACTGACTAGCGGGAGCGCACATACGCAGTATTTT. It encodes CTSRLTSGSAHTQYF. The genes are TRBV28 and TRBJ2-3; TRBD2 agrees at 12 bases. This CDR3 is built from 15 residues. Looked up from germline, CDR1 is MDHEN and CDR2 is SYDVKM.

This clonotype was found many times. The V call is TRBV5-1, the J call TRBJ2-5, with D unresolved. V was shortened by 4 bases and J by 0 bases, with 7 bases between the two germline ends. CDR1 is SGHRS, CDR2 YFSETQ, per germline. The CDR3 consists of 13 residues. The CDR3 sequence: CASSKAYQETQYF. CDR3 nucleotide sequence: TGCGCCAGCAGCAAGGCATACCAAGAGACCCAGTACTTC.

Only a few counts were recorded for this clonotype. This CDR3 is CASSQEMTGVSTEAFF. CDR3 in DNA: TGCGCCAGCAGCCAAGAGATGACAGGGGTGTCTACTGAAGCTTTCTTT. The chain uses TRBV4-3 and TRBJ1-1, with TRBD1 matching 8 bases. The CDR3 sequence is 16 residues long. V trimming: 0 bases; J trimming: 5 bases; junction bases outside the gene matches: 8. Germline V lookup: CDR1 LGHNA, CDR2 YSLEER.

This chain joins TRBV7-8 and TRBJ2-5; tentatively, D is TRBD1 or TRBD2 (6 bases each). The CDR3 consists of 16 residues. Trimming cost V 7 bases and J 5 bases, with 23 bases left between them. In germline, CDR1 is SGHVS, CDR2 FQNEAQ. CDR3 DNA sequence: TGTGCCAGCATCGAAGGGGGGCTGCAGCCAGGCGAGACCCAGTACTTC. Its protein product is CASIEGGLQPGETQYF.

This clonotype has a handful of counts. The chain employs TRBV20-1 and TRBJ2-1; 9 bases are shared with TRBD2. Germline V gene sequence: CDR1 DFQATT, CDR2 SNEGSKA (reference sequence). V lost 5 bases, J lost 7 bases, and 9 bases stayed unmatched. This CDR3 contains 14 residues. Written as DNA, the CDR3 is TGCAGTGCTCCCCCCGGGACTAGCAGGAATGAGCAGTTCTTC. Translated, it gives CSAPPGTSRNEQFF.

This chain joins TRBV12-3 or TRBV12-4 and TRBJ2-5, with a weak D call TRBD1 (5 bases). This CDR3 has 14 amino acids. With 5 bases removed from V and 5 bases from J, the gap between germline ends came to 15 bases. The DNA of the CDR3 is TGTGCCAGCAGTATCCAGGGATTCGCGGAGACCCAGTACTTC. Its translation is CASSIQGFAETQYF.

This clonotype turned up a few times. The chain employs TRBV12-3 or TRBV12-4 and TRBJ2-3; 9 nucleotides line up with TRBD1. Losses at the gene ends were 8 bases for V and 4 bases for J; bases not matched to a gene: 10. CDR3 size: 15 residues. The CDR3 region is CASDRPGQGPDTQYF. CDR3 bases: TGTGCCAGCGACCGACCGGGACAGGGCCCAGATACGCAGTATTTT.

V is TRBV24-1 and J is TRBJ2-3, with 10 bases identical to TRBD1. Germline-derived CDR1 and CDR2 are KGHDR and SFDVKD. The V and J ends lost 5 bases and 1 base, in that order; junction bases with no gene match: 2. This CDR3 spans 15 amino acids. As DNA, the CDR3 is TGTGCCACCAGTGGACAGGGGGCAGGCACAGATACGCAGTATTTT. This translates into CATSGQGAGTDTQYF.

The chain is built from TRBV24-1 and TRBJ2-1; the D gene is possibly TRBD1 (5 bases). Trimming removed 4 bases at V and 4 bases at J, with 16 bases between. This CDR3 is built from 16 residues. The germline V gene has CDR1 KGHDR and CDR2 SFDVKD. In nucleotides, the CDR3 is TGTGCCACCAGTGACCAAGCAGGGAAGGGATACAATGAGCAGTTCTTC. As protein: CATSDQAGKGYNEQFF.

Many counts were recorded for this clonotype. The V and J genes are TRBV7-9 and TRBJ2-2; no clear D. V lost 3 bases to trimming and J lost 3 bases, with 14 bases between them. The CDR3 length is 16 residues. Germline V CDR1 and CDR2: SEHNR, FQNEAQ (reference sequence). CDR3 coding DNA: TGTGCCAGCAGCTTTAGCCCCTGGTTGGACACCGGGGAGCTGTTTTTT. As protein: CASSFSPWLDTGELFF.

This clonotype was found a few times. The chain couples TRBV7-2 to TRBJ2-2, with D unresolved. The length of the CDR3 is 14 residues. Germline CDR1 is SGHTA and CDR2 is FQGNSA. Trimming removed 1 base at V and 3 bases at J, with 6 bases between. This CDR3 is CASSLGQHTGELFF. The CDR3 DNA follows: TGTGCCAGCAGCTTAGGGCAGCACACCGGGGAGCTGTTTTTT.

A few counts support this clonotype. V is TRBV12-3 or TRBV12-4 and J is TRBJ1-5, with D possibly matching TRBD1 (5 bases). The CDR3 is made up of 13 amino acids. Between the trimmed V and J ends, which lost 5 bases and 9 bases, there was a span of 14 bases. CDR3 region: CASSPLGGVPQHF. The CDR3 nucleotides are TGTGCCAGCAGTCCACTGGGGGGTGTGCCCCAGCATTTT.